This entry features one TCR beta chain sequence. The CDR3 spans 14 residues. Germline V gene sequence: CDR1 MGHRA, CDR2 YSYEKL. With 0 bases removed from V and 0 bases from J, the gap between germline ends came to 5 bases. This sample was included in a study of CD8 T cells in Susac syndrome. RNA amounts of roughly 0.5 to 1 ug underwent reverse transcription with random hexamers. TCRdb analysed the immunoSEQ multiplex PCR reads with MiXCR anew, one entry per CDR3 protein. The table records roughly 400,000 distinct CDR3 sequences, around 83% of them present only once. From blood CD8+ and CD4+ T cells, TCR beta sequences were generated.

This chain uses TRBV4-1 with TRBJ1-2, with D perhaps TRBD1 (5 bases). The sample taken for sequencing was CD8+ T cells from PBMCs. The origin of this receptor is a human donor with multiple sclerosis. The CDR3 protein is CASSQETANYGYTF. In nucleotides, the CDR3 is TGCGCCAGCAGCCAAGAGACAGCTAACTATGGCTACACCTTC.